These 18 T cell receptor beta chains were sequenced from one sample in a study of T cell changes during pregnancy in multiple sclerosis. Method: immunoSEQ multiplex PCR; TCRdb's copy keeps in-frame clones and lacks some. The data hold some 20,000 clones, with 85% to 90% observed a single time. Here the sequenced sample was CD4+ T cells from peripheral blood mononuclear cells, taken in the first trimester of pregnancy. Receptors originate from a female donor in good health, enrolled as a control in a pregnancy study.

The V gene is TRBV10-3, the J gene TRBJ2-7; 10 bases align to TRBD2. Unmatched junction bases numbered 4, after V lost 8 bases and J lost 6 bases. Germline lookup yields CDR1 ENHRY and CDR2 SYGVKD. The CDR3 runs to 12 residues. CDR3 sequence (DNA): TGTGCCATCGGGGGGACTAGCGTCGAGCAGTACTTC. Translation: CAIGGTSVEQYF.

This chain uses TRBV11-2 with TRBJ1-2; no definite D call. Trimming took off 6 bases at V and 5 bases at J, with 25 bases between the two ends. Germline V gene lookup returns CDR1 SGHAT and CDR2 FQNNGV. The CDR3 is 17 amino acids. For the CDR3, the DNA is TGTGCCAGCAGTTCTAACTCGGGAACCTACTTAAAATATGGCTACACCTTC. Residues: CASSSNSGTYLKYGYTF.

The rearrangement uses TRBV25-1 and TRBJ1-4; 9 bases line up with TRBD1. The CDR3 has 14 amino acids. Germline lookup yields CDR1 MGHDK and CDR2 SYGVNS. Unmatched junction bases numbered 2, after V lost 4 bases and J lost 5 bases. As DNA, the CDR3 is TGTGCCAGCAGTGGAGACAGGGGGAATGAAAAACTGTTTTTT. It yields the protein CASSGDRGNEKLFF. Looking up the rest from reference TRBV25-1 and TRBJ1-4 gives the full variable domain: EADIYQTPRYLVIGTGKKITLECSQTMGHDKMYWYQQDPGMELHLIHYSYGVNSTEKGDLSSESTVSRIRTEHFPLTLESARPSHTSQYLCASSGDRGNEKLFFGSGTQLSVL.

This clone was seen a few times. The V call is TRBV6-5, the J call TRBJ2-7, with D perhaps TRBD1 (6 bases). The germline gives CDR1 MNHEY, CDR2 SVGAGI. There are 13 residues in the CDR3. V shed 6 bases and J shed 7 bases, with 16 bases lying between them. CDR3 nucleotide sequence: TGTGCCAGCAGCCGATTTAAGGGGGAGGAGCAGTACTTC. Its translation: CASSRFKGEEQYF.

This rearrangement joins TRBV6-1 to TRBJ2-3; 15 bases match TRBD2. Germline V gives CDR1 MNHNS, CDR2 SASEGT. J gave up 4 bases and V 4 bases, and 0 bases lay outside the gene matches. The CDR3 consists of 15 residues. CDR3 protein: CASSGTSGGADTQYF. The CDR3 nucleotides are TGTGCCAGCAGTGGGACTAGCGGGGGGGCAGATACGCAGTATTTT.

V usage is TRBV19 and J usage is TRBJ2-3; D gene uncertain. CDR3 size: 11 residues. Trimming shortened V by 3 bases and J by 6 bases, and 4 bases separated the two germline ends. The germline V gene has CDR1 LNHDA and CDR2 SQIVND (reference sequence). CDR3: CASSILDTQYF. The CDR3 nucleotides read TGTGCCAGTAGTATCCTGGATACGCAGTATTTT.

The rearrangement links TRBV11-3 to TRBJ1-5; TRBD1 matches 12 bases. The J segment lost 8 bases and the V segment lost 5 bases, leaving 10 bases of the junction unmatched. Looked up from germline, CDR1 is SGHNT and CDR2 is YENEEA. CDR3 length: 16 amino acids. CDR3 amino acids: CASSQGTGGIVEPQHF. CDR3 coding DNA: TGTGCCAGCAGCCAGGGGACAGGGGGCATTGTGGAGCCCCAGCATTTT.

The genes are TRBV4-3 and TRBJ2-2; perhaps TRBD2 as D (6 bases). CDR3 length: 13 amino acids. Germline V gene data show CDR1 as LGHNA and CDR2 as YSLEER. Deletions cut 5 bases from V and 5 bases from J, with 9 bases between. The CDR3 sequence: CASSLEGTGELFF. The CDR3 nucleotides are TGCGCCAGCAGCTTGGAGGGTACCGGGGAGCTGTTTTTT.

This chain links TRBV9 with TRBJ2-7, with TRBD1 as a possible D gene (6 bases). Trimming took 4 bases from V and 3 from J, leaving 14 bases between them. The CDR3 has 14 residues. CDR1 SGDLS and CDR2 YYNGEE come from the germline V gene. CDR3 sequence reads: CASSPGTTYYEQYF. The CDR3 DNA reads TGTGCCAGCAGCCCCGGGACAACTTACTACGAGCAGTACTTC.

This clone has just one count. The chain uses TRBV5-6 and TRBJ2-3; the D gene is possibly TRBD1 (6 bases). Germline V CDR1 and CDR2: SGHDT, YYEEEE. The CDR3 runs to 14 residues. The ends were cut back, 0 bases at V and 4 bases at J, with 9 bases in the middle. CDR3 loop: CASSLVGQPDTQYF. CDR3 DNA sequence: TGTGCCAGCAGCTTGGTTGGACAGCCAGATACGCAGTATTTT. The whole variable domain, filled in from reference TRBV5-6 and TRBJ2-3, reads DAGVTQSPTHLIKTRGQQVTLRCSPKSGHDTVSWYQQALGQGPQFIFQYYEEEERQRGNFPDRFSGHQFPNYSSELNVNALLLGDSALYLCASSLVGQPDTQYFGPGTRLTVL.

This chain uses TRBV21-1 with TRBJ1-5; TRBD1 reflects the table's D call only, with no check against the DNA. TRBV21-1 is reported as a pseudogene. The CDR3 consists of 14 residues. In DNA, the CDR3 is TGTGCCAGCAGCAAAGCAGGGGACAATCAGCCCCAGCATTTT. It is translated as CASSKAGDNQPQHF.

The V and J genes are TRBV7-2 and TRBJ1-2, with 7 bases fitting TRBD1. The CDR3 consists of 15 residues. V shed 5 bases, J shed 3 bases, and the junction held 9 bases outside the gene matches. Germline values: CDR1 SGHTA, CDR2 FQGNSA. For the CDR3, the DNA is TGTGCCAGCAGCACTCGACAGGGTAGGCACTATGGCTACACCTTC. It translates to CASSTRQGRHYGYTF.

This clone was counted a single time. This chain links TRBV2 with TRBJ2-2; 10 bases are a match to TRBD2. In germline, CDR1 is SNHLY, CDR2 FYNNEI. After removal of 4 bases from V and 3 bases from J, the junction contained 2 bases not matched to a gene. The CDR3 runs to 15 residues. CDR3 in DNA: TGTGCCAGCAGTGCCCTAGCGGGAGACACCGGGGAGCTGTTTTTT. Translation gives CASSALAGDTGELFF.

The chain joins TRBV19 to TRBJ2-5; the match to TRBD2 covers 8 bases. With V trimmed by 3 bases and J by 3 bases, 6 bases remained unmatched. The V gene's germline CDR1 is LNHDA and CDR2 SQIVND (reference sequence). This CDR3 spans 15 amino acids. The CDR3, as DNA: TGTGCCAGTAGTATTGGGGCAGCGGGAGAAGAGACCCAGTACTTC. It translates to CASSIGAAGEETQYF. Full variable domain (remainder filled in from reference TRBV19 and TRBJ2-5): DGGITQSPKYLFRKEGQNVTLSCEQNLNHDAMYWYRQDPGQGLRLIYYSQIVNDFQKGDIAEGYSVSREKKESFPLTVTSAQKNPTAFYLCASSIGAAGEETQYFGPGTRLLVL.

The rearrangement uses TRBV6-7 and TRBJ2-7; 8 positions match TRBD1. TRBV6-7 is an ORF, and what it does is uncertain. V was pared by 0 bases and J by 0 bases, with 4 bases of the junction left unmatched. The CDR3 contains 16 residues. As DNA, the CDR3 is TGTGCCAGCAGTTACTCGATACAGGGGGTCTCCTACGAGCAGTACTTC. Translation: CASSYSIQGVSYEQYF.

The chain joins TRBV9 to TRBJ2-1; 9 nucleotides agree with TRBD2. V gave up 0 bases and J gave up 9 bases; unmatched junction bases: 7. The length of the CDR3 is 15 residues. The germline V gene encodes CDR1 SGDLS and CDR2 YYNGEE. Here the CDR3 reads CASSVGASGNGEQFF. DNA of the CDR3: TGTGCCAGCAGCGTAGGGGCTAGCGGGAACGGTGAGCAGTTCTTC.

This chain links TRBV30 with TRBJ1-6; 7 nucleotides agree with TRBD1. The ends lost 2 bases at V and 5 bases at J; junction bases unmatched: 6. The length of the CDR3 is 15 residues. Germline CDR1 is GTSNPN and CDR2 is SVGIG (reference sequence). CDR3 coding DNA: TGTGCCTGGAGTTCGAGGGGACAGAATAATTCACCCCTCCACTTT. Translation gives CAWSSRGQNNSPLHF.

The J gene is TRBJ1-5, the V gene TRBV30; 7 nucleotides align to TRBD1. Trimming removed 1 base from V and 8 bases from J; junction bases left unmatched: 8. There are 14 residues in the CDR3. Per the germline V gene, CDR1 is GTSNPN and CDR2 is SVGIG (reference sequence). In DNA form, the CDR3 reads TGTGCCTGGAGTGCCGGGCAGGGGGTTAAGCCCCAGCATTTT. It codes for CAWSAGQGVKPQHF.